The T cell receptor beta chain under discussion was sequenced for a study of CD8+CD57+ T cells in acquired aplastic anemia. The wider study: Isolated CD4+ and CD8+ cells, once sorted, yielded DNA averaging about 3 ug.

Study-wide results and limits: Researchers report that some 31 CD8+ CDR3 sequences appeared in both patients and controls.

With respect to this clonotype: Its target is not known. Because the CDR3 is missing its conserved closing phenylalanine or tryptophan, this is likely a read error. The DNA is omitted, as the CDR3 cannot be located on it reliably, and the CDR3 follows TCRdb's listing.

The patients chosen for sequencing had shown expansion of CD8+CD57+ cells (detected by flow cytometry). The patients, all of them, had severe acquired aplastic anemia. At the time of blood sampling, patients had not yet received any therapy. Using genomic DNA as the template, TCR beta VDJ and CDR3 profiling was carried out. TCRdb used MiXCR to reprocess the reads, holding one entry per CDR3 protein. The sample lists approximately 220,000 distinct CDR3 sequences; approximately 50% were seen once. The germline CDR1 and CDR2 sequences are SEHNR and FQNEAQ (reference sequence). Both ends counted, the CDR3 spans 8 residues.

This chain joins TRBV7-9 and TRBJ2-7. The sequence was collected from a human donor with aplastic anemia. The sample taken for sequencing was sorted CD4+, CD8+, or CD8+CD57+ T cells (not recorded which) from PBMCs. This chain's CDR3 is CASSPTVY.